In its sample, the clone carrying this TCR beta chain was seen a few times. On the day of bone marrow donation, the related graft donor provided peripheral blood. The naive gate required viable CD3+CD4+ or CD3+CD8+ cells with CCR7+CD45RA+CD45RO-CD95-CD27+CD28+ phenotype. The sample is drawn from a study of T cells after posttransplantation cyclophosphamide. The protocol was immunoSEQ multiplex PCR, while the TCRdb copy is restricted to in-frame clones and leaves out a portion. The sample gives some 21,000 clones, approximately 98% of which show up once; around 0.15% is in the top ten. Per germline, CDR1 GTSNPN and CDR2 SVGIG (reference sequence). CDR3 length: 14 residues. V was trimmed by 2 bases and J by 6 bases, leaving 15 bases between them.

The chain carries TRBV30 and TRBJ2-3; weak D call: TRBD1 (6 bases). The TCR sequence derives from a man aged 35-49 years in good health, CMV-negative, and a related stem cell transplant donor. Input material: naive CD8+ T cells sorted from PBMCs. This CDR3 reads CAWSYGTPRDTQYF. DNA of the CDR3: TGTGCCTGGAGTTACGGGACACCTCGGGATACGCAGTATTTT.